What follows are 6 T cell receptor beta chains derived from one specimen sequenced in a study of blood T cell repertoires in COVID-19. Assay used: immunoSEQ multiplex PCR; TCRdb lists only in-frame clones, some missing. The table records about 290,000 clones, approximately 89% of them present only once. Sequencing was performed on peripheral blood. The receptors were gathered from a woman in her 30s with COVID-19, enrolled during active disease.

V and J are TRBV6-2 or TRBV6-3 and TRBJ2-7; maybe TRBD2 (5 bases). This CDR3 region has 11 residues. The V gene's germline CDR1 is MNHEY and CDR2 SVGEGT. V lost 5 bases, J lost 5 bases, and 7 bases lay in between. CDR3 amino acids: CASSHGDEQYF. For the CDR3, the DNA is TGTGCCAGCAGTCACGGGGACGAGCAGTACTTC.

The genes are TRBV24-1 and TRBJ1-5; 7 bases fit TRBD1. The CDR3 sequence is 16 residues long. Germline lookup yields CDR1 KGHDR and CDR2 SFDVKD. J was trimmed by 4 bases and V by 2 bases; bases with no gene match: 7. The CDR3 region is CATSDSTRDRNQPQHF. CDR3 DNA: TGTGCCACCAGTGATTCAACTCGGGACAGAAATCAGCCCCAGCATTTT.

J is TRBJ2-5 and V is TRBV4-1; D unclear. Deletions cut 0 bases from V and 4 bases from J, with 12 bases between. Germline-derived CDR1 and CDR2 are MGHRA and YSYEKL. This CDR3 comprises 15 residues. DNA for the CDR3: TGCGCCAGCAGCCAAGATCGGAGTTCGGGAGAGACCCAGTACTTC. Translation: CASSQDRSSGETQYF.

This clone has only one observation. The CDR3 nucleotides are TGTGCGGGGGGGGCGATGAACACTGAAGCTTTCTTT. This encodes CAGGAMNTEAFF. This chain links TRBV12-5 with TRBJ1-1, with D perhaps TRBD1 (6 bases). This CDR3 contains 12 residues. Germline CDR1 is LGHNT and CDR2 is FRNRAP.

The chain recombines TRBV3-1 (or the pseudogene TRBV3-2) with TRBJ2-7, with D possibly matching TRBD1 (5 bases). The CDR3 loop spans 15 amino acids. The V gene lost 4 bases and the J gene lost 2 bases, with 15 bases spanning the gap. The germline V gene encodes CDR1 LGHDT and CDR2 YNNKEL (reference sequence). The CDR3 coding sequence is TGTGCCAGCAGCCCCAATCAGGGTGCGGCCTACGAGCAGTACTTC. Translation gives CASSPNQGAAYEQYF.

This rearrangement joins TRBV5-6 to TRBJ2-6, with D possibly TRBD2 on 6 matching bases. Germline V CDR1 and CDR2: SGHDT, YYEEEE. The CDR3 has 18 residues. V was pared by 4 bases and J by 0 bases, with 17 bases between. CDR3 sequence: CASSGGWQAHSGANVLTF. The CDR3 DNA sequence: TGTGCCAGCAGCGGGGGGTGGCAGGCGCACTCTGGGGCCAACGTCCTGACTTTC. The full variable domain, in which reference TRBV5-6 and TRBJ2-6 provide the parts outside the CDR3, is DAGVTQSPTHLIKTRGQQVTLRCSPKSGHDTVSWYQQALGQGPQFIFQYYEEEERQRGNFPDRFSGHQFPNYSSELNVNALLLGDSALYLCASSGGWQAHSGANVLTFGAGSRLTVL.